This TCR beta chain was retrieved from a study of blood T cell repertoires in COVID-19. Germline CDR1 is MDHEN and CDR2 is SYDVKM. Trimming took 10 bases from V and 1 from J, leaving 16 bases between them. The CDR3 loop spans 14 amino acids. Study processing details: Amplification with reference gene primers provided the estimates of nucleated cell counts. Clones were read by immunoSEQ multiplex PCR, and TCRdb kept only the in-frame ones, dropping some. V and J calls and clone size are as listed in that table; D and trimming were resolved from the DNA. The table includes about 260,000 clones, over 75% detected once.

The specimen sequenced was peripheral blood. The TCR originated in a human donor in a cohort sampled during active COVID-19. V is TRBV28 and J is TRBJ1-1; tentatively, D is TRBD1 (5 bases). The CDR3 sequence is CATGGVTGNTEAFF. DNA for the CDR3: TGTGCCACGGGGGGGGTAACAGGGAACACTGAAGCTTTCTTT.